The 10 T cell receptor beta chains in this list originate from one sample, sequenced in a study of shared clonotypes between healthy human individuals. This table comes from immunoSEQ multiplex PCR, and its TCRdb copy is limited to in-frame clones, with some not included. The data contain over a million clones, approximately 97% of them seen just once; the ten biggest clones take up over 1%. What was sequenced was naive CD4+ T cells sorted from blood. Stated subset: CD45RA+ positively selected. The receptor set was obtained from a man aged 25-45 years in good health.

V and J are TRBV19 and TRBJ2-2, with 7 bases matching TRBD1. Unmatched junction bases numbered 5, after V lost 9 bases and J lost 4 bases. In germline, CDR1 is LNHDA, CDR2 SQIVND (reference sequence). The CDR3 runs to 13 residues. The CDR3 DNA sequence: TGTGCCAGCGGACAGGCCCGCACCGGGGAGCTGTTTTTT. It encodes CASGQARTGELFF.

The chain joins TRBV10-3 to TRBJ2-5; tentatively, D is TRBD2 (5 bases). CDR1 is ENHRY, CDR2 SYGVKD, per germline. The CDR3 covers 12 residues. Trimming removed 10 bases from V and 2 bases from J, with 11 bases in between. The DNA for the CDR3 is TGTGCCACGGCTAGAGGGCAAGAGACCCAGTACTTC. The encoded protein is CATARGQETQYF.

The chain combines TRBV9 with TRBJ2-1; 12 nucleotides agree with TRBD2. CDR3 length equals 17 residues. With V trimmed by 4 bases and J by 6 bases, 11 bases remained unmatched. Germline CDR1 reads SGDLS; CDR2 reads YYNGEE. The CDR3 region is CASSPLTSGRFRNEQFF. DNA of the CDR3: TGTGCCAGCAGCCCCCTGACTAGCGGGAGATTTCGCAATGAGCAGTTCTTC.

The rearrangement joins TRBV28 to TRBJ2-7; TRBD1 or TRBD2 may be the D gene (5 bases each). This CDR3 contains 14 residues. The ends were cut back, 5 bases at V and 4 bases at J, with 15 bases in the middle. Germline V gene lookup returns CDR1 MDHEN and CDR2 SYDVKM. The CDR3 spells CASSGGRSFYEQYF. The CDR3 bases are TGTGCCAGCAGTGGGGGACGGAGCTTTTACGAGCAGTACTTC.

This rearrangement joins TRBV5-1 to TRBJ1-5; possible D gene TRBD1, 6 bases. The germline V gene encodes CDR1 SGHRS and CDR2 YFSETQ. V lost 1 base and J 1 base, leaving 9 bases between the germline ends. The CDR3 consists of 15 residues. CDR3 amino acids: CASSLTGLSNQPQHF. CDR3 nucleotide sequence: TGCGCCAGCAGCTTGACAGGGCTAAGCAATCAGCCCCAGCATTTT.

V is TRBV11-2 and J is TRBJ1-1, with 8 bases aligning to TRBD1. Germline values: CDR1 SGHAT, CDR2 FQNNGV. The CDR3 is 14 residues long. The junction had 4 bases not matched to a gene; V was cut back by 3 bases and J by 4 bases. CDR3 residues: CASSFETGATEAFF. In nucleotides, the CDR3 is TGTGCCAGCAGCTTCGAGACAGGGGCCACTGAAGCTTTCTTT. Drawing the rest from reference TRBV11-2 and TRBJ1-1, the complete variable domain is EAGVAQSPRYKIIEKRQSVAFWCNPISGHATLYWYQQILGQGPKLLIQFQNNGVVDDSQLPKDRFSAERLKGVDSTLKIQPAKLEDSAVYLCASSFETGATEAFFGQGTRLTVV.

CDR3 loop: CASSRLYEQYF. The CDR3, as DNA: TGTGCCAGCAGCCGACTGTACGAGCAGTACTTC. The rearrangement links TRBV7-2 to TRBJ2-7; D ambiguous. Trimming removed 5 bases at V and 4 bases at J, with 6 bases between. Germline V CDR1 and CDR2: SGHTA, FQGNSA. The CDR3 length is 11 residues.

In its sample, this clone was seen once. The chain employs TRBV6-6 and TRBJ2-7; D not certain. The CDR3 covers 13 residues. Germline assignment: CDR1 MNHNY and CDR2 SVGAGI (reference sequence). Trimming pared 3 bases from V and 1 base from J, leaving 7 bases between. The CDR3 nucleotides are TGTGCCAGCAGTTATCAAGATTCCTACGAGCAGTACTTC. It yields the protein CASSYQDSYEQYF.

This clone was picked up one time. Additional DNA sequences in this sample encode the identical CDR3. This chain links TRBV28 with TRBJ2-2, with D perhaps being TRBD1 or TRBD2 (5 bases each). This CDR3 spans 15 amino acids. Per the germline V gene, CDR1 is MDHEN and CDR2 is SYDVKM. Trimming removed 5 bases from V and 0 bases from J, with 10 bases in between. The CDR3 loop reads CASSPGTTNTGELFF. The CDR3 DNA reads as TGTGCCAGCAGTCCCGGGACCACGAACACCGGGGAGCTGTTTTTT.

The chain is built from TRBV19 and TRBJ2-3; D is unresolved. Germline CDR1 LNHDA, CDR2 SQIVND (reference sequence). The germline V and J ends were trimmed by 5 bases and 4 bases, with 10 bases remaining between them. The CDR3 sequence is 13 residues long. In DNA form, the CDR3 reads TGTGCCAGTAGTTTACAGAGGTCAGATACGCAGTATTTT. This encodes CASSLQRSDTQYF. Filled out from reference TRBV19 and TRBJ2-3, the complete variable domain reads DGGITQSPKYLFRKEGQNVTLSCEQNLNHDAMYWYRQDPGQGLRLIYYSQIVNDFQKGDIAEGYSVSREKKESFPLTVTSAQKNPTAFYLCASSLQRSDTQYFGPGTRLTVL.